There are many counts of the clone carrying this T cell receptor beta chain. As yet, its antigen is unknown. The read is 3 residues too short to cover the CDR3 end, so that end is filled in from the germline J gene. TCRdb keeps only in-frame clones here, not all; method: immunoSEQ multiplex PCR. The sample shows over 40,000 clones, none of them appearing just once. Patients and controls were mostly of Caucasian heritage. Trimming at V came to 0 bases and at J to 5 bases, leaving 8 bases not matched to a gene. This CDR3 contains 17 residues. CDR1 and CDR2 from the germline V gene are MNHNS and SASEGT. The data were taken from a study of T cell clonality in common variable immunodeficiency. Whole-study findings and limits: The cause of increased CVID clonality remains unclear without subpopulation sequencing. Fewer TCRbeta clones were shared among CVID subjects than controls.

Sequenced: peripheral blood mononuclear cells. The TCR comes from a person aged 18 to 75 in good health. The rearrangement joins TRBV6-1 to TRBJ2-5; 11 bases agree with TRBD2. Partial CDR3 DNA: TGTGCCAGCAGTGAAGCTTTTAGCGGGGGGGCCGGGGAGACC. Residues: CASSEAFSGGAGET. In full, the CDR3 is CASSEAFSGGAGETQYF.